These T cell receptor beta chains were read from a single sample in a study of human T cells and chemical hapten exposure. MiXCR, run by TCRdb on the RACE reads, gives a single entry per CDR3 protein. The sample holds more than 55,000 distinct CDR3 sequences; 9.5% to 10% are singletons and the top ten take 9.6%. Here the sequenced sample was whole blood, taken in connection with sensitization to the hapten diphenylcyclopropenone (DPC). These receptors originate from a man aged 35 to 55 with alopecia areata. Some clones in this sample may be carry-over from other donors' samples. The CDR3 runs from the conserved cysteine through the conserved F or W. Fields, in order: D gene, clone size, J gene, V gene, CDR3 DNA, CDR3 protein. D genes are given only for firm matches. Clone sizes are given selectively: once, few, many, or a class where the clone is expanded.

d_gene: -
abundance: many
j_gene: TRBJ2-5
v_gene: TRBV14
CDR3nt: TGTGCCAGCAGCCCCTTTTCCGGACATATACAAGAGACCCAGTACTTC
CDR3aa: CASSPFSGHIQETQYF

d_gene: TRBD1
abundance: many
j_gene: TRBJ2-1
v_gene: TRBV9
CDR3nt: TGTGCCAGCAGCCCTAGTGGGACAGCGAATGAGCAGTTCTTC
CDR3aa: CASSPSGTANEQFF

d_gene: TRBD2
abundance: -
j_gene: TRBJ2-5
v_gene: TRBV7-9
CDR3nt: TGTGCCAGCAGCCCGCGGACTAGCGGAGCCCTAGTACAGTACTTC
CDR3aa: CASSPRTSGALVQYF

d_gene: -
abundance: -
j_gene: TRBJ1-1
v_gene: TRBV6-1
CDR3nt: TGTGCCAGCACCATAAACACTGAAGCTTTCTTT
CDR3aa: CASTINTEAFF

d_gene: -
abundance: many
j_gene: TRBJ2-7
v_gene: TRBV2
CDR3nt: TGTGCCAGCAGTGATTTGAGCTCCTACGAGCAGTACTTC
CDR3aa: CASSDLSSYEQYF

d_gene: -
abundance: -
j_gene: TRBJ2-3
v_gene: TRBV6-6
CDR3nt: TGTGCCAGCAGTTACTCGACCCGGGCAGATACGCAGTATTTT
CDR3aa: CASSYSTRADTQYF

d_gene: -
abundance: many
j_gene: TRBJ2-7
v_gene: TRBV11-2
CDR3nt: TGTGCCAGCAGCTCAGCGCGGGGCAGGGCCTACGAGCAGTACTTC
CDR3aa: CASSSARGRAYEQYF

d_gene: -
abundance: many
j_gene: TRBJ2-3
v_gene: TRBV11-2
CDR3nt: TGTGCCAGCAGCCCGACCCGACAGGTCTCAGCCTCGGATACGCAGTATTTT
CDR3aa: CASSPTRQVSASDTQYF

d_gene: TRBD1
abundance: -
j_gene: TRBJ2-7
v_gene: TRBV20-1
CDR3nt: TGCAGTGCTAGCACTTCGACAGGGCGAACTGCTTACTACGAGCAGTACTTC
CDR3aa: CSASTSTGRTAYYEQYF

d_gene: -
abundance: -
j_gene: TRBJ2-2
v_gene: TRBV20-1
CDR3nt: TGCAGTGCCCCCGACCCGTCTTTTGGGACGCTGTTTTTT
CDR3aa: CSAPDPSFGTLFF

d_gene: -
abundance: -
j_gene: TRBJ2-5
v_gene: TRBV20-1
CDR3nt: TGCAGTGCTAGAGACTTAAGTTGGTACCAAGAGACCCAGTACTTC
CDR3aa: CSARDLSWYQETQYF

d_gene: TRBD1
abundance: many
j_gene: TRBJ1-6
v_gene: TRBV27
CDR3nt: TGTGCCAGCGGGGACAGAAATTCACCCCTCCACTTT
CDR3aa: CASGDRNSPLHF

d_gene: -
abundance: medium-sized
j_gene: TRBJ2-2
v_gene: TRBV27
CDR3nt: TGTGCCAGCAGGGGGGGTACCGGGGAGCTGTTTTTT
CDR3aa: CASRGGTGELFF

d_gene: TRBD2
abundance: few
j_gene: TRBJ2-3
v_gene: TRBV29-1
CDR3nt: TGCAGCGTTGTTAGCGGGAGCACAGATACGCAGTATTTT
CDR3aa: CSVVSGSTDTQYF

d_gene: -
abundance: -
j_gene: TRBJ2-1
v_gene: TRBV21-1
CDR3nt: TGTGCCAGCAGCAAAAATCCCCAGGGGAAGTTCTCCTACAATGAGCAGTTCTTC
CDR3aa: CASSKNPQGKFSYNEQFF

d_gene: TRBD2
abundance: -
j_gene: TRBJ2-7
v_gene: TRBV7-8
CDR3nt: TGTGCCAGCAGCTTAGCCCGACTAGCGGATACCTCCTACGAGCAGTACTTC
CDR3aa: CASSLARLADTSYEQYF

d_gene: TRBD2
abundance: -
j_gene: TRBJ2-1
v_gene: TRBV7-2
CDR3nt: TGTGCCAGCAGCCCAGGGTTAAGGGCGGGAGTATTTAATGAGCAGTTCTTC
CDR3aa: CASSPGLRAGVFNEQFF

d_gene: TRBD2
abundance: few
j_gene: TRBJ2-3
v_gene: TRBV5-1
CDR3nt: TGCGCCAGCAGCTTGGGACTAGCGGGAGTCACAGATACGCAGTATTTT
CDR3aa: CASSLGLAGVTDTQYF

d_gene: TRBD1
abundance: few
j_gene: TRBJ2-7
v_gene: TRBV20-1
CDR3nt: TGCAGTGCTAGAAATGACAGGGGCTACGAGCAGTACTTC
CDR3aa: CSARNDRGYEQYF

d_gene: -
abundance: few
j_gene: TRBJ2-1
v_gene: TRBV19
CDR3nt: TGTGCCAGTAGTATCACGCCCGGGACGGTCTACAATGAGCAGTTCTTC
CDR3aa: CASSITPGTVYNEQFF

d_gene: -
abundance: -
j_gene: TRBJ2-2
v_gene: TRBV25-1
CDR3nt: TGTGCCAGCAGTGTACCTACGACCGGGGAGCTGTTTTTT
CDR3aa: CASSVPTTGELFF

d_gene: -
abundance: -
j_gene: TRBJ2-5
v_gene: TRBV28
CDR3nt: TGTGCCAGCGGGATCTTGGAGACCCAGTACTTC
CDR3aa: CASGILETQYF

d_gene: -
abundance: -
j_gene: TRBJ2-1
v_gene: TRBV5-4
CDR3nt: TGTGCCAGCAGCTTGGGCGGGATCGGTTCCTACAATGAGCAGTTCTTC
CDR3aa: CASSLGGIGSYNEQFF

d_gene: -
abundance: -
j_gene: TRBJ1-3
v_gene: TRBV30
CDR3nt: TGTGCCTGGACGACAGCGGGGGGAAACACCATATATTTT
CDR3aa: CAWTTAGGNTIYF

d_gene: TRBD2
abundance: many
j_gene: TRBJ2-7
v_gene: TRBV12-3/TRBV12-4
CDR3nt: TGTGCCAGCAGTCCCCAAGCGGGAGGGCCCTCTCGCGAGCAGTACTTC
CDR3aa: CASSPQAGGPSREQYF

d_gene: TRBD1
abundance: -
j_gene: TRBJ2-7
v_gene: TRBV24-1
CDR3nt: TGTGCCACCAGAGGGGGCGAGAAGGGGAGCGAGCAGTACTTC
CDR3aa: CATRGGEKGSEQYF

d_gene: -
abundance: -
j_gene: TRBJ1-1
v_gene: TRBV28
CDR3nt: TGTGCCAGCCGCATGGGTGGGGCTGAAGCTTTCTTT
CDR3aa: CASRMGGAEAFF

d_gene: -
abundance: many
j_gene: TRBJ1-2
v_gene: TRBV3-1
CDR3nt: TGTGCCAGCAGCCTTCTGGAGGGATCGGGAGGCTACACCTTC
CDR3aa: CASSLLEGSGGYTF

d_gene: -
abundance: -
j_gene: TRBJ1-3
v_gene: TRBV7-2
CDR3nt: TGTGCCAGTGGGGACATAGGACGCTCTGGAAACACCATATATTTT
CDR3aa: CASGDIGRSGNTIYF

d_gene: -
abundance: many
j_gene: TRBJ2-4
v_gene: TRBV20-1
CDR3nt: TGCAGTGCTAGAGATCTGGACTCAAACGGGGACATTCAGTACTTC
CDR3aa: CSARDLDSNGDIQYF

d_gene: -
abundance: few
j_gene: TRBJ2-1
v_gene: TRBV12-3/TRBV12-4
CDR3nt: TGTGCCAGCTATAGGGCCACGGGGGAAAACAATGAGCAGTTCTTC
CDR3aa: CASYRATGENNEQFF

d_gene: TRBD1
abundance: -
j_gene: TRBJ2-5
v_gene: TRBV24-1
CDR3nt: TGTGCCACCAGTGGACAGGGGGTAGGAGAGACCCAGTACTTC
CDR3aa: CATSGQGVGETQYF

d_gene: -
abundance: many
j_gene: TRBJ2-1
v_gene: TRBV23-1
CDR3nt: TGCGGGGCCCCGCGGCCCTGGAATGAGCAGTTCTTC
CDR3aa: CGAPRPWNEQFF

d_gene: -
abundance: few
j_gene: TRBJ1-1
v_gene: TRBV24-1
CDR3nt: TGTGCCACCAGTGAGGATTTCGGGGAAGCTTTCTTT
CDR3aa: CATSEDFGEAFF

d_gene: -
abundance: many
j_gene: TRBJ1-1
v_gene: TRBV7-9
CDR3nt: TGTGCCAGCAGTCGCGGGGGGCAGGTCCCCCCTAGGAGGACTGAAGCTTTCTTT
CDR3aa: CASSRGGQVPPRRTEAFF

d_gene: TRBD2
abundance: many
j_gene: TRBJ2-7
v_gene: TRBV20-1
CDR3nt: TGCAGTGCATATACTAGCGGGGGTACCTACGAGCAGTACTTC
CDR3aa: CSAYTSGGTYEQYF

d_gene: -
abundance: few
j_gene: TRBJ2-4
v_gene: TRBV20-1
CDR3nt: TGCAGTATTGGAGCCAAAAACATTCAGTACTTC
CDR3aa: CSIGAKNIQYF

d_gene: -
abundance: -
j_gene: TRBJ1-1
v_gene: TRBV5-5
CDR3nt: TGTGCCAGCAGCTCCCCAAGAACGGGGCAGGGGATGAACACTGAAGCTTTCTTT
CDR3aa: CASSSPRTGQGMNTEAFF